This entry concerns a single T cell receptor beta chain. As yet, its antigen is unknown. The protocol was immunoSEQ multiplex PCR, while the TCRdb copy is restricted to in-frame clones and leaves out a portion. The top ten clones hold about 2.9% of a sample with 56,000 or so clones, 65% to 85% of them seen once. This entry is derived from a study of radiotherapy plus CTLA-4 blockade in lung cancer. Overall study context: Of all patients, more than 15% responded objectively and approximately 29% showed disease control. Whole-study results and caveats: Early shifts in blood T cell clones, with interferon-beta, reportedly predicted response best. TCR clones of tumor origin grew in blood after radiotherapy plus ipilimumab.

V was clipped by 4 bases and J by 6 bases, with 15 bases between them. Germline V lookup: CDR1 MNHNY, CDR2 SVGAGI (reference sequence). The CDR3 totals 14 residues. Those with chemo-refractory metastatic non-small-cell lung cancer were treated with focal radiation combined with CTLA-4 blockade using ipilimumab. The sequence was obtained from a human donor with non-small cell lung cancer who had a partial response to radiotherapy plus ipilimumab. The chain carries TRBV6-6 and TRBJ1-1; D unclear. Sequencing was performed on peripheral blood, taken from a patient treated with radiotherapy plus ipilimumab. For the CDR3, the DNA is TGTGCCAGCAGTTCGCTCGCCCTAGAGTCTGAAGCTTTCTTT. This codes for CASSSLALESEAFF.